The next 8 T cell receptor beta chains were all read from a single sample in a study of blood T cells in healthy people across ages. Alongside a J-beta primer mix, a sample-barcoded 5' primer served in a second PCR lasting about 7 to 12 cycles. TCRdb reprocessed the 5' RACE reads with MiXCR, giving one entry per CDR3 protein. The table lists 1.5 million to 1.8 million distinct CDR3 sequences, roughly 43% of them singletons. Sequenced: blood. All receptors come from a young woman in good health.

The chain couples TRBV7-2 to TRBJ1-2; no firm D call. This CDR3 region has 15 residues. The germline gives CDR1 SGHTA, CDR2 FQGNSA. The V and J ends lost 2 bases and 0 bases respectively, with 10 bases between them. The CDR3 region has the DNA TGTGCCAGCAGCTTAACAGCCAGCGCTAACTATGGCTACACCTTC. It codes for CASSLTASANYGYTF. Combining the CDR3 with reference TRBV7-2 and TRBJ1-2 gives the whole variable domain GAGVSQSPSNKVTEKGKDVELRCDPISGHTALYWYRQSLGQGLEFLIYFQGNSAPDKSGLPSDRFSAERTGGSVSTLTIQRTQQEDSAVYLCASSLTASANYGYTFGSGTRLTVV.

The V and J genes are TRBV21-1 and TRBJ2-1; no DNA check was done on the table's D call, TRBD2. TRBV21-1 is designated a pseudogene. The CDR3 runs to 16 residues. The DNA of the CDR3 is TGTGCCAGCAGCATTAGCGGGAGGAACTCCTACAATGAGCAGTTCTTC. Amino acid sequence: CASSISGRNSYNEQFF.

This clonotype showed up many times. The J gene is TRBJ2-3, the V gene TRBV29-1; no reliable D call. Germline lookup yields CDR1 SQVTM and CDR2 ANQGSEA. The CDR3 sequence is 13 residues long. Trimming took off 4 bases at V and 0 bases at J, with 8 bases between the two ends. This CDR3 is CSVGRASTDTQYF. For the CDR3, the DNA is TGCAGCGTTGGGCGCGCTAGCACAGATACGCAGTATTTT.

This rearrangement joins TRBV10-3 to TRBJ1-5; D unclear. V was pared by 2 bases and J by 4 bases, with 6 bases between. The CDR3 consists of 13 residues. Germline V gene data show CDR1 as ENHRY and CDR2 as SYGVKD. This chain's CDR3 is CAISEDTNQPQHF. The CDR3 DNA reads TGTGCCATCAGTGAGGACACTAATCAGCCCCAGCATTTT.

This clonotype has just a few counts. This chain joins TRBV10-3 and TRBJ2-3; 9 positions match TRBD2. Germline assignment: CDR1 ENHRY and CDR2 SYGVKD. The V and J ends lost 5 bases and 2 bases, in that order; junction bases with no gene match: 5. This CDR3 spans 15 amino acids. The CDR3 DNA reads TGTGCCATCAGTTCTAGCGGGGACAACACAGATACGCAGTATTTT. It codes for CAISSSGDNTDTQYF.

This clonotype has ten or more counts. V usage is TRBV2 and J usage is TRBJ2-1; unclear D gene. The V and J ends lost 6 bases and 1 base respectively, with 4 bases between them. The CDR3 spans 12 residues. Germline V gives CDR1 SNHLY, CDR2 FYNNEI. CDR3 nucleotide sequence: TGTGCCAGCAGATGGTCCTACAATGAGCAGTTCTTC. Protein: CASRWSYNEQFF.

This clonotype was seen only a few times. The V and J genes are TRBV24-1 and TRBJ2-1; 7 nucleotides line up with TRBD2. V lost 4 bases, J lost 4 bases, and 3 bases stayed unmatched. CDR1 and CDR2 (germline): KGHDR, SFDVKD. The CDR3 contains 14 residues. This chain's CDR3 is CATSDRTRYNEQFF. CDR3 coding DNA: TGTGCCACCAGTGACCGGACTAGGTACAATGAGCAGTTCTTC.

The CDR3 protein is CSVGAGGIVRGQYF. The CDR3 region has the DNA TGCAGCGTTGGTGCGGGTGGGATAGTGCGTGGGCAGTACTTC. The chain recombines TRBV29-1 with TRBJ2-5, with D perhaps TRBD2 (5 bases). The ends were cut back, 4 bases at V and 11 bases at J, with 23 bases in the middle. The CDR3 spans 14 residues. Germline V gene sequence: CDR1 SQVTM, CDR2 ANQGSEA.